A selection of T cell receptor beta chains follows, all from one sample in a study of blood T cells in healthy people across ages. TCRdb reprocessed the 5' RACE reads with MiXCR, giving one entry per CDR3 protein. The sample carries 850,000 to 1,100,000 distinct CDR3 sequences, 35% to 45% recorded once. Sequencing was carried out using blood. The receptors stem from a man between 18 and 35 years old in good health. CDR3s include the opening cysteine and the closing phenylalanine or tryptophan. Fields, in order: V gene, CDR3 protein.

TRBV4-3 CASSQDTGLGTGELFF
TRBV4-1 CASSQVSLFSYEQYF
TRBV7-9 CASAVGLRHNEQFF
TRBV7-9 CASSQSGALSTDTQYF
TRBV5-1 CASSRDGQTLYNSPLHF
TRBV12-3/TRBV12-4 CASSLAGGRTQETQYF
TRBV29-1 CSAARLAGVNEQYF
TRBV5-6 CASSYSLGDRLYEQYF
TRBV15 CATSLARLTEVAGYTF
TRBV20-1 CSARAGAAEPQPQHF
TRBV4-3 CASSQERVVINEKLFF
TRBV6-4 CASSDSLGSNQPQHF
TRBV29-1 CSVGSLAGGTDTQYF
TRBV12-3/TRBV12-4 CASSRQNTNYGYTF
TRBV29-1 CSVDDPTLNTEAFF
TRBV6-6 CASSYWGDEQYF
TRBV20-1 CSASFGDHRSYNEQFF
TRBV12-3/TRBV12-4 CASSPQDRDEQFF
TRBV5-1 CASSLPLAEHTDTQYF
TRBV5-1 CASSLEEPLAKNIQYF
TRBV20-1 CSATGADSFNYGYTF
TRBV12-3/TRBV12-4 CASSSRDRGIAPLHF
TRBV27 CASGRGYGYTF
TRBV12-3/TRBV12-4 CASTPRARGDTEAFF
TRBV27 CASRTGGLQFF
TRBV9 CASSVAGGRQPQHF
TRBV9 CASSLGAGRAYNEQFF
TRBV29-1 CSVTGDTQYF
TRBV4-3 CASSQDRGVETRAQETQYF
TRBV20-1 CSARTQGEYGYTF
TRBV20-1 CSARTTGTEDYGYTF
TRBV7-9 CASSPRGEGYGYTF
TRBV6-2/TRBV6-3 CASRPRTANGYTF
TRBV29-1 CSVEGGVPYNEQFF
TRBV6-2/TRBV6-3 CASSYDFPDGGNHEQYF
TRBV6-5 CASRPGQRPAPQHF
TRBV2 CASSEYRENTEAFF
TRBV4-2 CASSHPRVGVQETQYF
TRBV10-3 CAISRDRVRNTEAFF
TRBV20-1 CSGPDLNTGELFF
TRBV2 CASSEAAGIHGYTF
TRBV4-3 CASSQDGTVPTDTQYF
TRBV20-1 CSASRGRSFPNEQFF
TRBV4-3 CASSQDPASGGAGTQYF
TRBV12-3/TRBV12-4 CASSGQGISYEQYF
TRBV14 CASSQESPNYGYTF